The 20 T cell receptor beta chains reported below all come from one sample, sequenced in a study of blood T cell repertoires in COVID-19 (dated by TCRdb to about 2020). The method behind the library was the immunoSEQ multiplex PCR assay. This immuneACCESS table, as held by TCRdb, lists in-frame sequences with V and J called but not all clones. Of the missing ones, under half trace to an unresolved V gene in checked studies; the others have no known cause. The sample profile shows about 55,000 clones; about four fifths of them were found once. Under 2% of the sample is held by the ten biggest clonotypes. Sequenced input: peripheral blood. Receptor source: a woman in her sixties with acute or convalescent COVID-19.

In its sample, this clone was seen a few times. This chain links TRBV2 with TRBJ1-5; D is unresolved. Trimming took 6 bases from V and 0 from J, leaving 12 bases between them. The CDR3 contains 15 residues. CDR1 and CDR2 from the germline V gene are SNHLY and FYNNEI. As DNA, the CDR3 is TGTGCCAGCAGCAAACAGAGATATAGCAATCAGCCCCAGCATTTT. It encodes CASSKQRYSNQPQHF.

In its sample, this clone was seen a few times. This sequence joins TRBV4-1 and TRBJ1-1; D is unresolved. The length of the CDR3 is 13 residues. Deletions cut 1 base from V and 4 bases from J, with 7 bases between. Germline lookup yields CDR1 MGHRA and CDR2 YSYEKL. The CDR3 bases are TGCGCCAGCAGCCAAGCGGGGTCCACTGAAGCTTTCTTT. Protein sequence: CASSQAGSTEAFF.

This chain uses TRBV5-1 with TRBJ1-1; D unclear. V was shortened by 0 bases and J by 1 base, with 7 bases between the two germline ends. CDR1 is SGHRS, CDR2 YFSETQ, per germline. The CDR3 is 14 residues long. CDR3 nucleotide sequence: TGCGCCAGCAGCTTGGCGTCAGAGAACACTGAAGCTTTCTTT. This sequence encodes CASSLASENTEAFF.

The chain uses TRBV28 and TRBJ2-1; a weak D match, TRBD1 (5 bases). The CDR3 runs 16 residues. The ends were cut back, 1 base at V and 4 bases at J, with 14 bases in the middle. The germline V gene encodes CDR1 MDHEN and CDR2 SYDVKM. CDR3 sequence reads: CASSLSRQGPYNEQFF. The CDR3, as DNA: TGTGCCAGCAGTTTATCCCGGCAGGGTCCGTACAATGAGCAGTTCTTC.

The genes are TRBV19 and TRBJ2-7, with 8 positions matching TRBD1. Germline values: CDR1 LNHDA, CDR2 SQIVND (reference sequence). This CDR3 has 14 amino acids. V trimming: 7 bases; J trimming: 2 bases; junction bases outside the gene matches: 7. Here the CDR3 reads CASKPDRDTYEQYF. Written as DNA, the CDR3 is TGTGCCAGTAAACCGGACAGGGACACCTACGAGCAGTACTTC. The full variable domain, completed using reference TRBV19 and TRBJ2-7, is DGGITQSPKYLFRKEGQNVTLSCEQNLNHDAMYWYRQDPGQGLRLIYYSQIVNDFQKGDIAEGYSVSREKKESFPLTVTSAQKNPTAFYLCASKPDRDTYEQYFGPGTRLTVT.

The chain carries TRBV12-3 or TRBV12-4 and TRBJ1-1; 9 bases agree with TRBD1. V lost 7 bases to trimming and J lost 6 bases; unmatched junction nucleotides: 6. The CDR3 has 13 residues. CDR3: CASTPGQGSEAFF. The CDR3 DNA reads TGTGCCAGCACCCCCGGACAGGGGTCTGAAGCTTTCTTT.

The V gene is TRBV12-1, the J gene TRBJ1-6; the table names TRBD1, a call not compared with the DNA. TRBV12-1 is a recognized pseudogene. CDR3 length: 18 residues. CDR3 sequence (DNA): TGTGCCAGCAGACCATCAGGGAACAGGGGGCGAGGTAATTCACCCCTCCACTTT. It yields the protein CASRPSGNRGRGNSPLHF.

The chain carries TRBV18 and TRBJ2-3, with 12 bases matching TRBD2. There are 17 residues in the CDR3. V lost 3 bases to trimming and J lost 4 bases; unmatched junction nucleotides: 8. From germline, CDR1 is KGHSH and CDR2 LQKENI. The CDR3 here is CASSPGTSGYGADTQYF. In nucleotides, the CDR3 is TGTGCCAGCTCACCCGGGACTAGCGGGTATGGGGCAGATACGCAGTATTTT.

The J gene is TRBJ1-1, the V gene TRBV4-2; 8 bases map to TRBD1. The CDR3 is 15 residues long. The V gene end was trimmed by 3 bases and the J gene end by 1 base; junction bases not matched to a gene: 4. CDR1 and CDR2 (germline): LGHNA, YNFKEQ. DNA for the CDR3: TGTGCCAGCAGCCAGGAGGACAGGGAGAACACTGAAGCTTTCTTT. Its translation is CASSQEDRENTEAFF.

Here the CDR3 DNA reads TGCGCCAGCAGCTTGGGGACAGGTATAAGCAATCAGCCCCAGCATTTT. This encodes CASSLGTGISNQPQHF. V gene TRBV5-1 combines with J gene TRBJ1-5; 7 nucleotides align to TRBD1. CDR1 is SGHRS and CDR2 is YFSETQ in the germline V gene. J was trimmed by 1 base and V by 0 bases; bases with no gene match: 4. The CDR3 is 16 amino acids.

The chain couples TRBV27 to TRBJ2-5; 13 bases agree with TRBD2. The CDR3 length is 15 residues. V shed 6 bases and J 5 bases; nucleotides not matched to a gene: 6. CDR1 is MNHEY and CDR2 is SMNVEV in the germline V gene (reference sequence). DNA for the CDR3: TGTGCCAGCAGCACTAGCGGGGGGGCTTGGGAGACCCAGTACTTC. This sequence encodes CASSTSGGAWETQYF.

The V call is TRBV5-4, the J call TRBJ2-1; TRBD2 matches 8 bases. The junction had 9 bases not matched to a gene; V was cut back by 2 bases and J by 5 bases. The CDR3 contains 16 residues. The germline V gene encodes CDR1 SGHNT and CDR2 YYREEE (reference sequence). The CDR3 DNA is TGTGCCAGCAGCTTACACCGGGGGGGCCGAGACAATGAGCAGTTCTTC. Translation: CASSLHRGGRDNEQFF.

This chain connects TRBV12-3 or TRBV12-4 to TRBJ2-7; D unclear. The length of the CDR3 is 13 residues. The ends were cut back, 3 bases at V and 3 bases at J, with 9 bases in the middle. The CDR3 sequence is CASSFAQDYEQYF. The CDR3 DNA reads TGTGCCAGCAGTTTCGCGCAAGACTACGAGCAGTACTTC.

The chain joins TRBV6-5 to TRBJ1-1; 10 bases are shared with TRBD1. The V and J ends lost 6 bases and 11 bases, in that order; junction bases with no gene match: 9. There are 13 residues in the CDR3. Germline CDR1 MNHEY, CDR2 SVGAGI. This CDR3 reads CASSIRDRGAAFF. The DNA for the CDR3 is TGTGCCAGCAGCATCCGGGACAGGGGAGCTGCTTTCTTT.

CDR3 nucleotide sequence: TGTGCCAGCAGCTCACCCGGGACAGCCTCCTACGAGCAGTACTTC. Translated: CASSSPGTASYEQYF. The V gene is TRBV5-4, the J gene TRBJ2-7; 7 nucleotides align to TRBD1. Germline V gives CDR1 SGHNT, CDR2 YYREEE (reference sequence). This CDR3 contains 15 residues. V shed 3 bases, J shed 0 bases, and the junction held 6 bases outside the gene matches.

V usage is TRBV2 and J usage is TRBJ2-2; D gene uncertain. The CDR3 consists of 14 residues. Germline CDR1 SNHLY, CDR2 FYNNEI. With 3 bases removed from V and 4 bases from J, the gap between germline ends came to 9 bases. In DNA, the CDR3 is TGTGCCAGCAGTGATAGACACGGCACCGGGGAGCTGTTTTTT. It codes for CASSDRHGTGELFF.

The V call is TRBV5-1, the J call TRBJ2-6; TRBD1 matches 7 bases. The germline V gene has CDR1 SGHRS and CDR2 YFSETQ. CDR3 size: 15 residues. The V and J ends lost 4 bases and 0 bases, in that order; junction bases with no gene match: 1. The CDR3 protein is CASSPGGSGANVLTF. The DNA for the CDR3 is TGCGCCAGCAGCCCAGGGGGCTCTGGGGCCAACGTCCTGACTTTC.

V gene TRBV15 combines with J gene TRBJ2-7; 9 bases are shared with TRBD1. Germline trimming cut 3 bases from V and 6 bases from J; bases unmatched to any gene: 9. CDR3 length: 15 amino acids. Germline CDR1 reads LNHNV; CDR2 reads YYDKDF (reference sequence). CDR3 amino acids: CATSRAGQGIVEQYF. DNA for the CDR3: TGTGCCACCAGCAGGGCGGGACAGGGCATCGTCGAGCAGTACTTC.

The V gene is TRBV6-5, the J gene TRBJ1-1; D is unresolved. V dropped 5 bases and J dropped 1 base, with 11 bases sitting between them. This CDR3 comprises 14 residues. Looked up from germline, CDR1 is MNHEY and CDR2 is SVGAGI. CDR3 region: CASSPRHPNTEAFF. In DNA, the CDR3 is TGTGCCAGCAGTCCACGACACCCGAACACTGAAGCTTTCTTT.

CDR3 protein: CASSQDWTGLNYGYTF. The CDR3 DNA reads TGTGCCAGCAGCCAAGACTGGACAGGGCTTAACTATGGCTACACCTTC. The chain links TRBV11-3 to TRBJ1-2, with 8 bases matching TRBD1. The germline CDR1 and CDR2 sequences are SGHNT and YENEEA. The V segment lost 5 bases and the J segment 1 base; nucleotides outside the gene matches: 9. CDR3 length: 16 amino acids.